This TCR beta chain was captured by sequencing in a study of human T cells and chemical hapten exposure. Time point denoted: patch test 3, about 24 weeks after DPC sensitization. Treatment described: therapeutic diphenylcyclopropenone sensitization with weekly scalp DPC. Germline trimming cut 4 bases from V and 8 bases from J; bases unmatched to any gene: 7. This CDR3 contains 13 residues. The germline gives CDR1 SNHLY, CDR2 FYNNEI. In the study's own analysis: Individual samples carried between roughly 20,000 and 690,600 TCRs, with 95,638 as the median. TCRdb re-analysed the RACE reads in MiXCR, keeping a single row per CDR3 protein. The V and J calls follow TCRdb's processing rather than the paper's. The sample consists of about 84,000 distinct CDR3 sequences, 11% of them appearing once.

The chain recombines TRBV2 with TRBJ1-2, with TRBD1 identical over 7 bases. The input for sequencing was whole blood, taken in connection with sensitization to the hapten diphenylcyclopropenone (DPC). The origin of this receptor is a woman aged 50 to 60 with alopecia areata. Some clones in this sample may be carry-over from other donors' samples. Here the CDR3 reads CASSGRQGDGYTF. CDR3 coding DNA: TGTGCCAGCAGTGGAAGGCAGGGGGACGGCTACACCTTC.